The T cell receptor (beta chain) under discussion was sequenced for a study of cytomegalovirus exposure and HLA in healthy donors (TCRdb year 2017). Some background on the complete study: According to a later analysis, the roughly 120 validation repertoires were produced on the same platform as the 666 repertoires of the first cohort. Besides the first cohort of 550 to 750 subjects, a separate validation cohort made up of 120 different subjects was used. High-throughput TCR immunosequencing, statistical association of individual TCRs with disease status, and machine learning were combined to predict cytomegalovirus infection status. The study aimed to test whether signatures of past pathogen exposure could be identified by cataloging public T cell receptors. The investigation overall reported the following: Cytomegalovirus status was reported to be diagnosed by the classifier with high specificity and sensitivity in both the original and validation cohorts. It was suggested by the authors that the approach could potentially be generalized to other disease states and immunological phenotypes. A later analysis lacked HLA typing for the validation cohort, so it scored co-occurrence in that cohort across all 110 or so repertoires. The study gave a list of under 200 TCR beta chains associated with cytomegalovirus. Most TCR sequences were observed very rarely across donors, whereas some public TCRs were present in many individuals. A few of the identified cytomegalovirus-associated TCR beta chains were confirmed in vitro to be specific for cytomegalovirus antigens. Subsequent analysis determined that TCRs grouped into clusters in the first cohort also showed a tendency toward co-occurrence across the roughly 110 validation repertoires, and roughly 94% of cluster scores exceeded 0.

Separate from the approximately 700-subject first cohort, the validation cohort of over 90 subjects was the group to which the donors belonged. According to the germline V gene, CDR1 reads MRHNA and CDR2 reads SNTAGT. Relative to germline, V is 4 bases shorter and J is 2 bases shorter, with 17 bases between their ends. The CDR3 spans 16 residues, from the cysteine through the phenylalanine. Just the 48-base CDR3 DNA is kept, in frame starting at base 1. Library preparation was by the immunoSEQ multiplex PCR assay. Per the authors' processing: A statistical classification framework was developed to diagnose cytomegalovirus status using the catalog of TCR beta chain sequences. TCRdb limited this immuneACCESS table to in-frame rearrangements with V and J called. A share of clones is missing; checked studies link under half to unresolved V genes, and the rest is unexplained. V, J and clone size were drawn from that table, and D and trimming were deduced from the DNA. The table for this sample lists 250,000 to 350,000 clones; 88% of them were counted only once. The top ten hold around 0.91% of the sample.

Concerning this clone itself: This clone's antigen is unknown. Base qualities are not recorded, but no much larger clone differs from it by a single base.

The sequence was collected from a man aged 30 to 45 in good health and CMV-seronegative. The sequencing input was PBMCs. The chain is encoded by TRBV6-4 joined to TRBJ1-2; the D gene is perhaps TRBD1, from 6 matching bases. The sequence in DNA is TGTGCCAGCAGTGCCGATCCCAGGGGACCCAACTATGGCTACACCTTC. This encodes CASSADPRGPNYGYTF.